The 27 T cell receptor beta chains below come from one sample, sequenced in a study of cytomegalovirus exposure and HLA in healthy donors. PCR amplification relied on 60 Vbeta primers (plus 13 Jbeta primers). TCRdb's table, derived via immunoSEQ multiplex PCR, lists solely in-frame clones and lacks some. The sample shows some 130,000 clones, nearly 65% of them seen only once. Sequenced material: PBMCs. The receptors come from a man in his forties in good health and CMV-seropositive.

This clone was seen a handful of times. The V gene is TRBV29-1, the J gene TRBJ1-5; the match to TRBD1 covers 8 bases. The CDR3 runs 13 residues. V shed 8 bases and J 7 bases; nucleotides not matched to a gene: 10. The germline gives CDR1 SQVTM, CDR2 ANQGSEA. This CDR3 reads CSPGQGFFQPQHF. DNA for the CDR3: TGCAGCCCTGGACAGGGTTTTTTCCAGCCCCAGCATTTT.

The chain joins TRBV5-1 to TRBJ2-7; tentatively, D is TRBD1 (5 bases). CDR3 length equals 15 residues. CDR1 is SGHRS and CDR2 is YFSETQ in the germline V gene. V dropped 0 bases and J dropped 3 bases, with 13 bases sitting between them. The CDR3 reads CASSLDYQTDYEQYF. In nucleotides, the CDR3 is TGCGCCAGCAGCTTGGACTACCAGACAGACTACGAGCAGTACTTC.

There are a few counts of this clone. V gene TRBV9 combines with J gene TRBJ1-2, with D maybe TRBD1 (6 bases). Trimming took off 2 bases at V and 4 bases at J, with 18 bases between the two ends. Germline V gene lookup returns CDR1 SGDLS and CDR2 YYNGEE. This CDR3 spans 16 amino acids. CDR3 sequence: CASSVGYHGGGYGYTF. The CDR3 DNA sequence: TGTGCCAGCAGCGTCGGGTATCATGGGGGCGGCTATGGCTACACCTTC.

The chain carries TRBV7-3 and TRBJ2-1; 8 nucleotides align to TRBD2. V shed 4 bases and J 4 bases; nucleotides not matched to a gene: 9. CDR1 is SGHTA and CDR2 is FQGTGA in the germline V gene. This CDR3 contains 16 residues. The DNA for the CDR3 is TGTGCCAGCAGCTCTCCGGATAGCGGGGCTTACAATGAGCAGTTCTTC. Translated, it gives CASSSPDSGAYNEQFF.

The chain combines TRBV2 with TRBJ2-7, with 9 bases identical to TRBD1. Germline CDR1 SNHLY, CDR2 FYNNEI. The CDR3 has 15 amino acids. V trimming: 5 bases; J trimming: 4 bases; junction bases outside the gene matches: 9. This CDR3 is CASSTTGTGIYEQYF. CDR3 nucleotide sequence: TGTGCCAGCAGTACGACCGGGACAGGGATTTACGAGCAGTACTTC.

J is TRBJ2-6 and V is TRBV4-1, with TRBD1 identical over 7 bases. The germline CDR1 and CDR2 sequences are MGHRA and YSYEKL. The CDR3 extends over 16 amino acids. V lost 3 bases, J lost 2 bases, and 4 bases stayed unmatched. Written as DNA, the CDR3 is TGCGCCAGCAGCCAGGAAGACAGGGCTGGGGCCAACGTCCTGACTTTC. Translating it yields CASSQEDRAGANVLTF.

The chain joins TRBV6-1 to TRBJ1-1; D might be TRBD1 (5 bases). Germline-derived CDR1 and CDR2 are MNHNS and SASEGT. Trimming shortened V by 3 bases and J by 3 bases, and 14 bases separated the two germline ends. This CDR3 spans 15 amino acids. CDR3 in amino acids: CASSDRGGEYTEAFF. CDR3 nucleotides: TGTGCCAGCAGTGACCGTGGAGGGGAGTACACTGAAGCTTTCTTT.

The table lists this clone with a few counts. A junction end diverges from the germline sequence, so it may reflect a read error. The chain carries TRBV7-7 and TRBJ2-7; 12 bases are a match to TRBD2. The CDR3 extends over 17 amino acids. Germline V gene data show CDR1 as SSHAT and CDR2 as FNYEAQ (reference sequence). The CDR3 loop is CASSPSISSGGGYEQYF. For the CDR3, the DNA is TGTGCTAGCAGCCCCTCAATTTCTAGCGGGGGGGGATACGAGCAGTACTTC.

This chain connects TRBV5-4 to TRBJ2-3; 11 nucleotides line up with TRBD2. CDR3 length: 15 residues. The germline V gene has CDR1 SGHNT and CDR2 YYREEE (reference sequence). V lost 4 bases to trimming and J lost 6 bases; unmatched junction nucleotides: 7. The CDR3 DNA is TGTGCCAGCAGCCTGGCTAGCGGGAGGTATGATACGCAGTATTTT. Translation: CASSLASGRYDTQYF. Supplemented by reference TRBV5-4 and TRBJ2-3, the full variable domain reads ETGVTQSPTHLIKTRGQQVTLRCSSQSGHNTVSWYQQALGQGPQFIFQYYREEENGRGNFPPRFSGLQFPNYSSELNVNALELDDSALYLCASSLASGRYDTQYFGPGTRLTVL.

This chain uses TRBV6-5 with TRBJ1-4; D is unresolved. The V gene's germline CDR1 is MNHEY and CDR2 SVGAGI. The CDR3 has 15 residues. V was trimmed by 0 bases and J by 4 bases, leaving 9 bases between them. The CDR3 nucleotides are TGTGCCAGCAGTTACTCTACCGGGATTAATGAAAAACTGTTTTTT. It codes for CASSYSTGINEKLFF.

This chain uses TRBV29-1 with TRBJ2-1; weak D call: TRBD2 (5 bases). Germline CDR1 is SQVTM and CDR2 is ANQGSEA. Trimming left V 5 bases short and J 4 bases short, with 12 bases between. This CDR3 is 13 amino acids long. CDR3 in amino acids: CSVHIGVYNEQFF. The DNA of the CDR3 is TGCAGCGTTCACATCGGGGTTTACAATGAGCAGTTCTTC.

The table lists this clone with a count of one. This chain uses TRBV11-3 with TRBJ2-3; TRBD2 matches 11 bases. The junction had 5 bases not matched to a gene; V was cut back by 5 bases and J by 7 bases. CDR3 length: 14 amino acids. Germline V gene sequence: CDR1 SGHNT, CDR2 YENEEA. The CDR3 loop reads CASSQGLAGNTQYF. The CDR3 nucleotides are TGTGCCAGCAGCCAAGGACTAGCGGGCAATACGCAGTATTTT.

J is TRBJ2-1 and V is TRBV4-3; 13 bases are shared with TRBD2. The CDR3 runs to 15 residues. Germline CDR1 is LGHNA and CDR2 is YSLEER. The J segment lost 4 bases and the V segment lost 4 bases, leaving 1 base of the junction unmatched. In DNA form, the CDR3 reads TGCGCCAGCAGCCCGGGACTAGCGGGGTACAATGAGCAGTTCTTC. It yields the protein CASSPGLAGYNEQFF.

The chain uses TRBV7-3 and TRBJ2-1, with a tentative D call TRBD1 (6 bases). Germline V gene data show CDR1 as SGHTA and CDR2 as FQGTGA. The CDR3 covers 13 residues. Trimming left V 4 bases short and J 3 bases short, with 7 bases between. CDR3 sequence (DNA): TGTGCCAGCAGCTCGGACAGCTACAATGAGCAGTTCTTC. This encodes CASSSDSYNEQFF.

A few counts support this clone. V gene TRBV28 combines with J gene TRBJ1-2; 8 bases are shared with TRBD1. The V and J ends lost 2 bases and 5 bases, in that order; junction bases with no gene match: 7. This CDR3 spans 15 amino acids. From germline, CDR1 is MDHEN and CDR2 SYDVKM. Written as DNA, the CDR3 is TGTGCCAGCAGTTTAGGGCAGGGGGCTATGTATGGCTACACCTTC. This sequence encodes CASSLGQGAMYGYTF.

J is TRBJ2-5 and V is TRBV7-2; TRBD2 aligns across 10 bases. Losses at the gene ends were 1 base for V and 5 bases for J; bases not matched to a gene: 4. The CDR3 loop spans 15 amino acids. Germline V gene lookup returns CDR1 SGHTA and CDR2 FQGNSA. DNA of the CDR3: TGTGCCAGCAGCTTAGATCGAGCGGGAGGGGAGACCCAGTACTTC. As protein: CASSLDRAGGETQYF.

Notes on this clone: A read error may account for a junction end that differs from germline. The chain uses TRBV6-6 and TRBJ1-1; D is perhaps TRBD1 (5 bases). The CDR3 runs 13 residues. CDR1 MNHNY and CDR2 SVGAGI come from the germline V gene (reference sequence). CDR3 residues: CASGGQGNTEALF. As DNA, the CDR3 is TGTGCCAGCGGTGGTCAGGGTAACACTGAAGCTCTCTTT.

A note on this clone: At one end, the junction sequence differs from germline, possibly due to a read error. This CDR3 is CASRDCGQVYEQYF. The CDR3 nucleotides are TGTGCCAGCAGAGACTGCGGACAGGTGTACGAGCAGTACTTC. The chain has TRBV6-4 and TRBJ2-7; 7 bases fit TRBD1. Germline V lookup: CDR1 MRHNA, CDR2 SNTAGT. This CDR3 has 14 residues.

This chain uses TRBV6-5 with TRBJ2-7; D ambiguous. Germline CDR1 reads MNHEY; CDR2 reads SVGAGI. The ends were cut back, 6 bases at V and 3 bases at J, with 6 bases in the middle. CDR3 length: 11 amino acids. The CDR3 sequence: CASSSFYEQYF. The CDR3 DNA reads TGTGCCAGCAGCTCCTTCTACGAGCAGTACTTC.

V and J are TRBV7-9 and TRBJ2-5, with TRBD2 matching over 7 bases. Germline V lookup: CDR1 SEHNR, CDR2 FQNEAQ (reference sequence). Trimming took 9 bases from V and 5 from J; bases not matched to a gene: 9. The CDR3 is 13 amino acids. The CDR3 protein is CASRSLAGETQYF. DNA of the CDR3: TGTGCCAGTCGCTCGTTAGCGGGTGAGACCCAGTACTTC.

This chain links TRBV5-8 with TRBJ1-2; 8 bases align to TRBD1. This CDR3 is 15 amino acids long. Germline assignment: CDR1 SGHTS and CDR2 YDEGEE. Germline trimming cut 4 bases from V and 4 bases from J; bases unmatched to any gene: 9. The CDR3 bases are TGTGCCAGCAGCACTAGGCAGGGGGCTACCTATGGCTACACCTTC. Translated, it gives CASSTRQGATYGYTF.

The V gene is TRBV7-9, the J gene TRBJ2-5, with 7 bases lining up with TRBD1. The J segment lost 3 bases and the V segment lost 3 bases, leaving 19 bases of the junction unmatched. Germline V gives CDR1 SEHNR, CDR2 FQNEAQ (reference sequence). The CDR3 length is 19 residues. The CDR3 spells CASSFRPFGLGQGEETQYF. The CDR3 DNA is TGTGCCAGCAGCTTTAGGCCTTTTGGGTTAGGGCAGGGGGAAGAGACCCAGTACTTC.

This clone was seen a handful of times. The rearrangement links TRBV6-6 to TRBJ1-5, with TRBD1 identical over 8 bases. This CDR3 has 14 amino acids. Per the germline V gene, CDR1 is MNHNY and CDR2 is SVGAGI (reference sequence). Trimming at V came to 2 bases and at J to 6 bases, leaving 3 bases not matched to a gene. DNA of the CDR3: TGTGCCAGCAGTTACGGACAGGGCCTTCAGCCCCAGCATTTT. Protein: CASSYGQGLQPQHF.

The gene calls are TRBV28 and TRBJ1-4; D perhaps matches TRBD1 (5 bases). CDR1 and CDR2 (germline): MDHEN, SYDVKM. With 6 bases removed from V and 0 bases from J, the gap between germline ends came to 11 bases. The CDR3 is 15 residues long. CDR3 residues: CASSWTHSTNEKLFF. CDR3 in DNA: TGTGCCAGCAGCTGGACACACTCAACTAATGAAAAACTGTTTTTT. The full variable domain, with the rest looked up from reference TRBV28 and TRBJ1-4, is DVKVTQSSRYLVKRTGEKVFLECVQDMDHENMFWYRQDPGLGLRLIYFSYDVKMKEKGDIPEGYSVSREKKERFSLILESASTNQTSMYLCASSWTHSTNEKLFFGSGTQLSVL.

The V and J genes are TRBV28 and TRBJ1-5, with D possibly TRBD1 on 6 matching bases. The CDR3 runs 19 residues. V was clipped by 2 bases and J by 0 bases, with 20 bases between them. Germline-derived CDR1 and CDR2 are MDHEN and SYDVKM. CDR3 nucleotide sequence: TGTGCCAGCAGTTTACTATCCGGTTTCAGGGGATATAGCAATCAGCCCCAGCATTTT. Translation gives CASSLLSGFRGYSNQPQHF.

This clone came up a few times. The chain joins TRBV7-9 to TRBJ1-4; tentative D call: TRBD1 (5 bases). This CDR3 has 13 amino acids. Trimming left V 5 bases short and J 6 bases short, with 10 bases between. Germline lookup yields CDR1 SEHNR and CDR2 FQNEAQ (reference sequence). The DNA of the CDR3 is TGTGCCAGCAGCCTCAGGGTGTATGAAAAACTGTTTTTT. Translation gives CASSLRVYEKLFF.

The V call is TRBV6-5, the J call TRBJ2-7; 10 positions agree with TRBD2. Per the germline V gene, CDR1 is MNHEY and CDR2 is SVGAGI. Trimming cost V 0 bases and J 2 bases; bases outside gene matches: 4. The CDR3 is made up of 16 amino acids. CDR3 residues: CASSYSRLAGAYEQYF. The CDR3 DNA follows: TGTGCCAGCAGTTACTCGAGGCTAGCGGGAGCCTACGAGCAGTACTTC.